What follows describes a single T cell receptor (beta chain). The assay was immunoSEQ multiplex PCR, and TCRdb's table has in-frame clones only and misses some. In the table there are about 270,000 clones, over 75% of which are singletons. The data stem from a study of blood T cell repertoires in COVID-19. For the study at large: Acute and convalescent COVID-19 specimens originated in the United States, Italy and Spain.

Enrolled through a virtual design, the participants were between roughly 18 and 100 years of age and came from some 25 US areas. Donors were grouped by their self-reported clinical history. The recovered donors of Cohort 3 showed two negative PCRs, clearance, or symptom resolution. V lost 4 bases, J lost 4 bases, and 26 bases lay in between. Germline CDR1 SGHRS, CDR2 YFSETQ. This CDR3 is 18 amino acids long. This TCR came from a woman under 30 who had recovered from COVID-19. The sample was PBMCs or T cells enriched from blood (not recorded which). The rearrangement uses TRBV5-1 and TRBJ1-2, with a possible D match to TRBD1 (6 bases). The CDR3 DNA sequence: TGCGCCAGCAGCAACAACCCGACCGGGAATGGGGGCTTCTATGGCTACACCTTC. Encoded protein: CASSNNPTGNGGFYGYTF.